These 23 T cell receptor beta chains originate from one sample sequenced in a study of Ad26.COV2.S vaccination and SARS-CoV-2 variants. Generated by immunoSEQ multiplex PCR, the TCRdb table keeps only in-frame clones and is missing some. This sample has 510,000 or so clones, with approximately 90% found just once. The treatment is: some 20 received Ad26.COV2.S at low or high dose, single or two shots; roughly five received placebo; per-sample allocation not given. Sampling took place 63 days after the first vaccine or placebo injection. Sample: peripheral blood, taken in a trial of Ad26.COV2.S vaccine versus placebo. These receptors were taken from a person between 18 and 65 years old who received the Ad26.COV2.S COVID-19 vaccine or a placebo.

The chain employs TRBV3-1 (or the pseudogene TRBV3-2) and TRBJ2-5; 12 nucleotides match TRBD2. V lost 3 bases to trimming and J lost 2 bases; unmatched junction nucleotides: 7. The CDR3 consists of 17 residues. The germline gives CDR1 LGHDT, CDR2 YNNKEL (reference sequence). In nucleotides, the CDR3 is TGTGCCAGCAGCCAGCTAGCGGGAGGGCCGATGCAAGAGACCCAGTACTTC. The encoded protein is CASSQLAGGPMQETQYF.

The chain recombines TRBV18 with TRBJ1-5, with D possibly TRBD1 on 6 matching bases. CDR3 size: 13 residues. V was pared by 6 bases and J by 5 bases, with 11 bases between. Germline V gene sequence: CDR1 KGHSH, CDR2 LQKENI. CDR3 in DNA: TGTGCCAGCTCCCCCGGGGGCTATCAGCCCCAGCATTTT. This translates into CASSPGGYQPQHF.

The rearrangement joins TRBV28 to TRBJ2-7; D might be TRBD1 or TRBD2, each matching 5 bases. This CDR3 is 14 amino acids long. The germline V gene has CDR1 MDHEN and CDR2 SYDVKM. V lost 3 bases, J lost 3 bases, and 12 bases lay in between. CDR3 sequence reads: CASSLGVLGYEQYF. The CDR3 nucleotides are TGTGCCAGCAGTTTGGGGGTCCTCGGCTACGAGCAGTACTTC.

Only a few counts were recorded for this clone. This rearrangement joins TRBV5-8 to TRBJ2-2, with TRBD2 matching over 7 bases. Losses at the gene ends were 3 bases for V and 12 bases for J; bases not matched to a gene: 11. Germline CDR1 reads SGHTS; CDR2 reads YDEGEE. This CDR3 has 14 residues. CDR3 protein: CASSWGGLTGKLFF. In DNA, the CDR3 is TGTGCCAGCAGCTGGGGGGGATTAACGGGGAAGCTGTTTTTT.

The genes are TRBV24-1 and TRBJ1-2, with 11 bases fitting TRBD1. Germline assignment: CDR1 KGHDR and CDR2 SFDVKD. The junction had 8 bases not matched to a gene; V was cut back by 4 bases and J by 8 bases. The CDR3 loop spans 15 amino acids. The CDR3 DNA is TGTGCCACCAGTGACCAGGGACAGGGGGTGTACGGCTACACCTTC. Its protein product is CATSDQGQGVYGYTF.

CDR3 protein: CASSLDSGKETQYF. CDR3 sequence (DNA): TGCGCCAGCAGCTTGGATAGCGGGAAGGAGACCCAGTACTTC. The chain recombines TRBV5-1 with TRBJ2-5, with TRBD2 matching over 8 bases. Per the germline V gene, CDR1 is SGHRS and CDR2 is YFSETQ. CDR3 length: 14 residues. The J segment lost 5 bases and the V segment lost 0 bases, leaving 3 bases of the junction unmatched.

This clone was found a few times. The chain combines TRBV6-4 with TRBJ1-1; D is ambiguous. Trimming removed 6 bases from V and 1 base from J, with 9 bases in between. The germline CDR1 and CDR2 sequences are MRHNA and SNTAGT. The CDR3 sequence is 13 residues long. In nucleotides, the CDR3 is TGTGCCAGCAGGGAAGGAAAGAACACTGAAGCTTTCTTT. Encoded protein: CASREGKNTEAFF.

V usage is TRBV4-2 and J usage is TRBJ1-5; TRBD1 is a possible D gene (5 bases). V was pared by 2 bases and J by 6 bases, with 11 bases between. The germline gives CDR1 LGHNA, CDR2 YNFKEQ. The CDR3 has 14 amino acids. CDR3 bases: TGTGCCAGCAGCCAAACTCAGGGTAGTCAGCCCCAGCATTTT. Amino acid sequence: CASSQTQGSQPQHF.

The chain couples TRBV15 to TRBJ2-1; D is ambiguous. The germline V gene encodes CDR1 LNHNV and CDR2 YYDKDF (reference sequence). CDR3 length equals 13 residues. The V gene lost 0 bases and the J gene lost 6 bases, with 6 bases spanning the gap. The CDR3 loop reads CATSRDRVNEQFF. CDR3 sequence (DNA): TGTGCCACCAGCAGAGATAGGGTCAATGAGCAGTTCTTC.

The chain is built from TRBV21-1 and TRBJ2-3; the table assigns TRBD1, which was not confirmed against the DNA. TRBV21-1 is a known pseudogene. This CDR3 comprises 19 residues. CDR3 nucleotide sequence: TGTGCCACCGGCAGCACGGGGACAGCGCCGAGGGACAGCACAGATACGCAGTATTTT. Its translation: CATGSTGTAPRDSTDTQYF.

This chain uses TRBV28 with TRBJ2-1; 7 nucleotides match TRBD1. The germline gives CDR1 MDHEN, CDR2 SYDVKM. The CDR3 contains 16 residues. The junction had 10 bases not matched to a gene; V was cut back by 3 bases and J by 5 bases. DNA of the CDR3: TGTGCCAGCAGTTTGTCTGGGGGACAGTACGACAATGAGCAGTTCTTC. Amino acids: CASSLSGGQYDNEQFF.

This clone was observed a single time. The J gene is TRBJ2-1, the V gene TRBV25-1; D possibly corresponds to TRBD2 (5 bases). Germline V lookup: CDR1 MGHDK, CDR2 SYGVNS. The ends were cut back, 0 bases at V and 5 bases at J, with 14 bases in the middle. The CDR3 sequence is 16 residues long. CDR3 DNA: TGTGCCAGCAGTGAATATAGAACTAGAGGGCACAATGAGCAGTTCTTC. Protein sequence: CASSEYRTRGHNEQFF.

The chain employs TRBV15 and TRBJ2-5, with TRBD1 matching 10 bases. The V gene end was trimmed by 3 bases and the J gene end by 5 bases; junction bases not matched to a gene: 9. The CDR3 has 16 amino acids. CDR1 and CDR2 (germline): LNHNV, YYDKDF (reference sequence). The CDR3 DNA reads TGTGCCACCAGCAGGGGTGACAGGGGGCAGAGGGAGACCCAGTACTTC. Amino acids: CATSRGDRGQRETQYF.

This sequence joins TRBV30 and TRBJ2-1; D unresolved. Germline loops: CDR1 GTSNPN, CDR2 SVGIG (reference sequence). Trimming removed 5 bases from V and 9 bases from J, with 11 bases in between. There are 11 residues in the CDR3. In nucleotides, the CDR3 is TGTGCCTGGGGGGTGACTTTTGAGCAGTTCTTC. Its protein is CAWGVTFEQFF.

This clone was detected a few times. Other DNA sequences from this sample encode an identical CDR3 as well. This chain connects TRBV18 to TRBJ1-6, with D uncertain. Germline V gives CDR1 KGHSH, CDR2 LQKENI. Trimming took off 6 bases at V and 8 bases at J, with 11 bases between the two ends. The CDR3 runs to 13 residues. The CDR3 loop reads CASSPSGDSPLHF. The DNA of the CDR3 is TGTGCCAGCTCCCCCTCCGGGGATTCACCCCTCCACTTT. The full variable domain, rest sourced from reference TRBV18 and TRBJ1-6, is NAGVMQNPRHLVRRRGQEARLRCSPMKGHSHVYWYRQLPEEGLKFMVYLQKENIIDESGMPKERFSAEFPKEGPSILRIQQVVRGDSAAYFCASSPSGDSPLHFGNGTRLTVT.

The rearrangement joins TRBV6-5 to TRBJ2-3; 8 positions match TRBD1. The ends lost 5 bases at V and 6 bases at J; junction bases unmatched: 10. This CDR3 comprises 15 residues. CDR1 and CDR2 (germline): MNHEY, SVGAGI. CDR3 loop: CASSHTGGASDTQYF. The CDR3 nucleotides read TGTGCCAGCAGTCACACAGGGGGAGCGTCGGATACGCAGTATTTT.

This clone was recorded a few times. The gene calls are TRBV5-1 and TRBJ2-5; 7 bases map to TRBD2. J was trimmed by 5 bases and V by 0 bases; bases with no gene match: 10. The germline gives CDR1 SGHRS, CDR2 YFSETQ. The CDR3 sequence is 16 residues long. The CDR3 loop reads CASSLGDYPAGETQYF. The CDR3 DNA sequence: TGCGCCAGCAGCTTGGGGGACTACCCGGCCGGTGAGACCCAGTACTTC.

The chain employs TRBV18 and TRBJ1-1; D not resolved. V lost 1 base to trimming and J lost 4 bases, with 7 bases between them. CDR1 and CDR2 from the germline V gene are KGHSH and LQKENI. This CDR3 spans 13 amino acids. CDR3 nucleotide sequence: TGTGCCAGCTCACCACGTAGGACCACTGAAGCTTTCTTT. Translating gives CASSPRRTTEAFF.

The genes are TRBV7-8 and TRBJ2-4; D unresolved. There are 14 residues in the CDR3. Germline assignment: CDR1 SGHVS and CDR2 FQNEAQ. V lost 5 bases, J lost 2 bases, and 10 bases lay in between. The CDR3 region has the DNA TGTGCCAGCAGCCAGGAGAGGACCAAAAACATTCAGTACTTC. Translation gives CASSQERTKNIQYF.

The chain recombines TRBV7-3 with TRBJ2-5; the D is unclear. Germline CDR1 SGHTA, CDR2 FQGTGA. V gave up 0 bases and J gave up 4 bases, with 9 bases separating them. This CDR3 is 14 amino acids long. CDR3 region: CASSLTDGPETQYF. CDR3 in DNA: TGTGCCAGCAGCTTAACGGACGGGCCAGAGACCCAGTACTTC.

The chain recombines TRBV21-1 with TRBJ2-7. TRBV21-1 has pseudogene status. The CDR3 covers 17 residues. Here the CDR3 DNA reads TGTGCCAGCAGCAAAGCTGGCATCCGGAACCACTCCTACGAGCAGTACTTC. Encoded protein: CASSKAGIRNHSYEQYF.

The rearrangement uses TRBV5-1 and TRBJ2-1; 8 bases fit TRBD2. Losses at the gene ends were 1 base for V and 7 bases for J; bases not matched to a gene: 7. The germline V gene encodes CDR1 SGHRS and CDR2 YFSETQ. CDR3 length equals 15 residues. CDR3 DNA: TGCGCCAGCAGCTTGAAGCAAGCGGGAGTTAATGAGCAGTTCTTC. Encoded protein: CASSLKQAGVNEQFF.

Comments on this clone: The sample contains more than one DNA sequence encoding this CDR3. The V gene is TRBV5-4, the J gene TRBJ2-7; possible D gene TRBD1, 5 bases. The V end was cut by 0 bases, the J end by 6 bases, with 16 bases between. CDR3 length equals 15 residues. The germline V gene has CDR1 SGHNT and CDR2 YYREEE (reference sequence). The CDR3 DNA reads as TGTGCCAGCAGCTTGGCCGGTTCCAGGGCAGGCGAGCAGTACTTC. It codes for CASSLAGSRAGEQYF.